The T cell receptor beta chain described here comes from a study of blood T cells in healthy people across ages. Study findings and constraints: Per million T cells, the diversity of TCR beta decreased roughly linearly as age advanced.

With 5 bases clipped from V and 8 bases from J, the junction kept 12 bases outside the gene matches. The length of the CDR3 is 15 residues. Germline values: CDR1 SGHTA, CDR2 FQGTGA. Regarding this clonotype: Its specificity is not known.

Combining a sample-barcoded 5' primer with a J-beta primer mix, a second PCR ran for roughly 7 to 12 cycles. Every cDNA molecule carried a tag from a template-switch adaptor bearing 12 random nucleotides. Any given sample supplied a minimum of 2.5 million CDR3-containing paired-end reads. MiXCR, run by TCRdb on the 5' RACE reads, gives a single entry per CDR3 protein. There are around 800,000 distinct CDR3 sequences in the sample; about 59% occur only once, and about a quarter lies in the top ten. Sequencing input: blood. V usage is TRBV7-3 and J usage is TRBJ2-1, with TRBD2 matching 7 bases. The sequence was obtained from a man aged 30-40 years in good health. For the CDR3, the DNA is TGTGCCAGCAGCCAGGGACTACACTCCTGCTATGAGCAGTTCTTC. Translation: CASSQGLHSCYEQFF. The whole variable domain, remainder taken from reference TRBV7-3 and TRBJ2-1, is GAGVSQTPSNKVTEKGKYVELRCDPISGHTALYWYRQSLGQGPEFLIYFQGTGAADDSGLPNDRFFAVRPEGSVSTLKIQRTERGDSAVYLCASSQGLHSCYEQFFGPGTRLTVL.